Following are 9 T cell receptor beta chains from one sample sequenced in a study of blood T cell repertoires in COVID-19. Clones were read by immunoSEQ multiplex PCR, and TCRdb kept only the in-frame ones, dropping some. The data show around 83,000 clones, more than 85% seen once. The sequenced sample consisted of peripheral blood. These receptors all stem from a man older than 75 with active or convalescent COVID-19.

The table lists this clone with a few counts. The chain employs TRBV9 and TRBJ1-6; 9 bases are a match to TRBD1. Germline assignment: CDR1 SGDLS and CDR2 YYNGEE. The junction had 6 bases not matched to a gene; V was cut back by 3 bases and J by 8 bases. This CDR3 has 15 residues. The CDR3 DNA reads TGTGCCAGCAGCGAGGGAACAGGGGGCTATTCACCCCTCCACTTT. Translation: CASSEGTGGYSPLHF.

The V and J genes are TRBV19 and TRBJ1-5; D not certain. The CDR3 loop spans 16 amino acids. Trimming cost V 3 bases and J 0 bases, with 12 bases left between them. Germline V gene sequence: CDR1 LNHDA, CDR2 SQIVND (reference sequence). The CDR3 coding sequence is TGTGCCAGTAGTATGCTCTACGGGAATAGCAATCAGCCCCAGCATTTT. Its protein is CASSMLYGNSNQPQHF.

The chain has TRBV3-1 (or the pseudogene TRBV3-2) and TRBJ1-6; a weak D match, TRBD1 (5 bases). CDR3 length equals 14 residues. Germline CDR1 reads LGHDT; CDR2 reads YNNKEL (reference sequence). With 4 bases removed from V and 7 bases from J, the gap between germline ends came to 11 bases. The CDR3 protein is CASSLGLVNSPLHF. The CDR3 DNA follows: TGTGCCAGCAGCCTGGGACTGGTGAATTCACCCCTCCACTTT.

V usage is TRBV7-6 and J usage is TRBJ2-5; D is undetermined. The length of the CDR3 is 14 residues. CDR1 is SGHVS, CDR2 FNYEAQ, per germline. With 5 bases removed from V and 9 bases from J, the gap between germline ends came to 19 bases. The CDR3 sequence is CASSPNVVSRAQYF. CDR3 nucleotide sequence: TGTGCCAGCAGCCCCAATGTCGTATCCCGGGCCCAGTACTTC.

The chain is built from TRBV6-5 and TRBJ2-3; TRBD1 aligns across 9 bases. CDR1 and CDR2 (germline): MNHEY, SVGAGI. The CDR3 runs to 15 residues. Trimming took 6 bases from V and 6 from J; bases not matched to a gene: 10. The CDR3: CASRPPGTGLDTQYF. The CDR3 DNA reads as TGTGCCAGCAGGCCCCCCGGGACAGGGTTGGATACGCAGTATTTT.

The chain joins TRBV28 to TRBJ1-5, with 8 bases lining up with TRBD1. V trimming: 6 bases; J trimming: 4 bases; junction bases outside the gene matches: 5. Germline CDR1 and CDR2: MDHEN and SYDVKM. This CDR3 region has 14 residues. CDR3 sequence (DNA): TGTGCCAGCAGCCCAGGGGGCAGGAATCAGCCCCAGCATTTT. Encoded protein: CASSPGGRNQPQHF.

The chain is built from TRBV6-1 and TRBJ1-1; 7 bases are a match to TRBD1. The CDR3 has 14 amino acids. In germline, CDR1 is MNHNS, CDR2 SASEGT. V shed 11 bases and J 0 bases; nucleotides not matched to a gene: 9. CDR3 in DNA: TGTGCCGCCACAGGGGTGGGGATGAACACTGAAGCTTTCTTT. Translation gives CAATGVGMNTEAFF.

This chain uses TRBV2 with TRBJ2-5, with TRBD2 matching 9 bases. Germline assignment: CDR1 SNHLY and CDR2 FYNNEI. This CDR3 has 15 residues. The trim removed 3 bases at V and 7 bases at J, leaving 9 bases unmatched. Written as DNA, the CDR3 is TGTGCCAGCAGTGATGGGGCGGGGGGGCATGTGACCCAGTACTTC. This gives the protein CASSDGAGGHVTQYF.

The gene calls are TRBV19 and TRBJ1-5; TRBD1 matches 7 bases. The CDR3 is made up of 15 amino acids. J lost 5 bases, V lost 6 bases, and 10 bases had no gene match. Germline lookup yields CDR1 LNHDA and CDR2 SQIVND (reference sequence). The CDR3 sequence: CASSPRNRGDQPQHF. CDR3 in DNA: TGTGCCAGTAGCCCCCGGAACAGGGGAGATCAGCCCCAGCATTTT.